This entry is about one T cell receptor beta chain. No antigen is known for it. Nothing much larger sits one base from this clone, and base qualities are not available. The CDR3 starts with the cysteine, ends with the phenylalanine, and has 14 residues. The CDR3 DNA has 42 bases and is translated from base 1. V is shortened by 4 bases, J by 2 bases, and the region joining them spans 11 bases. CDR1 and CDR2, per the germline V gene, are LGHNA and YSLEER. At one collaborating source in Seattle, patients were enrolled during active infection and were followed longitudinally through the course of disease. The collaborating institutions used their own protocols to collect whole blood in K2EDTA tubes. For TCRbeta analysis, collaborators shipped samples as frozen whole blood, isolated PBMCs, or DNA extracted from either of those sample types. TCRbeta CDR3 regions were amplified from genomic DNA using the immunoSEQ Assay, a bias-controlled multiplex PCR. Per the authors' processing: Nucleated cell counts per sample were estimated from amplification of reference gene primers within the assay. Sequence reads were collapsed and filtered to measure the absolute abundance of every unique TCRbeta CDR3 rearrangement. Productive Simpson clonality was computed per sample as the square root of Simpson's diversity index over productive rearrangements. TCRdb took over this immuneACCESS table, retaining in-frame rearrangements with V and J assigned. Such tables are incomplete; in checked studies, under half of the missing clones stem from an unresolved V gene, and the remainder is unexplained. V and J calls plus clone size are reproduced from that table; the DNA served to infer D and trimming. Counted in this sample were approximately 240,000 clones; approximately 83% of them appeared once. About 1.3% of the sample goes to the ten largest clones.

The sample is drawn from a study of blood T cell repertoires in COVID-19 (dated by TCRdb to 2020 to 2021). General notes on the study: Collaborator samples came from the United States, Italy and Spain and covered acute and convalescent phases of COVID-19. Where available, HLA class I and class II types were taken from metadata supplied by the sample provider and were not determined by assay-based typing. Samples came from the ongoing ImmuneRACE study (first 160 participants) plus 1,254 subjects from 6 global collaborators. The sample metadata nearly always contained a de-identified subject ID, COVID-19 status, age in years and sex. The prospective study material was composed of cDNA or gDNA derived from T cells, B-cell-depleted T cells, or PBMCs. Deeply sampled blood TCRbeta repertoires from subjects exposed to, actively infected with, or recovered from COVID-19 were included in the dataset. The repertoires were made available in a free public database intended to serve as a resource for research on the immune response to SARS-CoV-2. Study-wide conclusions, independent of this receptor: Clinical and demographic metadata were provided uncurated, with the amount varying by source and participant.

Sequencing was performed on peripheral blood. This receptor was obtained from a woman aged 25 to 39 with COVID-19, enrolled during active disease. Recombination connected TRBV4-3 to TRBJ1-1, with the D gene call left open. The CDR3 amino acid sequence is: CASSPAPGNTEAFF. The sequenced DNA is TGCGCCAGCAGCCCCGCCCCGGGTAACACTGAAGCTTTCTTT.